A selection of T cell receptor beta chains follows, all from one sample in a study of blood T cell repertoires in COVID-19. The method was immunoSEQ multiplex PCR; TCRdb's version includes in-frame clones alone and lacks a portion of them. The sample lists roughly 120,000 clones; 76% were seen once. Sequencing was done on a sample of peripheral blood. Receptor source: a woman aged 80 or over with acute or convalescent COVID-19. CDR3s include the opening cysteine and the closing phenylalanine or tryptophan. The order of the fields is D gene, V gene, J gene, clone size, CDR3 protein, CDR3 DNA. D genes are given only for firm matches. The size field is filled for only some rows; it gives once, few, many or a size class.

d_call: -
v_call: TRBV5-1
j_call: TRBJ1-2
clone_size: -
cdr3_aa: CASSPAPLGRQGYGYTF
cdr3_nt: TGCGCCAGCAGCCCTGCACCTCTGGGAAGGCAGGGATATGGCTACACCTTC

d_call: TRBD1
v_call: TRBV5-1
j_call: TRBJ1-1
clone_size: -
cdr3_aa: CASSPGQGAFF
cdr3_nt: TGCGCCAGCAGTCCGGGACAGGGAGCTTTCTTT

d_call: -
v_call: TRBV4-2
j_call: TRBJ1-1
clone_size: -
cdr3_aa: CASSQDRLDSWSAAFF
cdr3_nt: TGTGCCAGCAGCCAAGATAGATTGGACAGTTGGTCTGCAGCTTTCTTT

d_call: TRBD2
v_call: TRBV3-1/TRBV3-2
j_call: TRBJ2-3
clone_size: -
cdr3_aa: CASSKAGGLADTQYF
cdr3_nt: TGTGCCAGCAGCAAAGCGGGGGGGCTCGCAGATACGCAGTATTTT

d_call: TRBD1
v_call: TRBV27
j_call: TRBJ2-3
clone_size: -
cdr3_aa: CASSFEGASDTQYF
cdr3_nt: TGTGCCAGCAGTTTTGAGGGGGCGTCAGATACGCAGTATTTT

d_call: -
v_call: TRBV4-1
j_call: TRBJ1-6
clone_size: -
cdr3_aa: CASSQDWGARPNSPLHF
cdr3_nt: TGCGCCAGCAGCCAAGATTGGGGCGCAAGGCCTAATTCACCCCTCCACTTT

d_call: TRBD1
v_call: TRBV19
j_call: TRBJ1-5
clone_size: once
cdr3_aa: CASSIEGQGALPQHF
cdr3_nt: TGTGCCAGTAGTATAGAGGGACAGGGGGCTCTGCCCCAGCATTTT

d_call: TRBD2
v_call: TRBV19
j_call: TRBJ2-1
clone_size: once
cdr3_aa: CASRALAGGVGDSRSYNEQFF
cdr3_nt: TGTGCCAGTAGAGCACTAGCGGGAGGGGTAGGGGATTCAAGGTCCTACAATGAGCAGTTCTTC

d_call: TRBD1
v_call: TRBV11-2
j_call: TRBJ2-2
clone_size: once
cdr3_aa: CASSKQGVMGELFF
cdr3_nt: TGTGCCAGCAGCAAACAGGGGGTTATGGGGGAGCTGTTTTTT

d_call: TRBD1
v_call: TRBV19
j_call: TRBJ1-2
clone_size: -
cdr3_aa: CASRTTQGNYGYTF
cdr3_nt: TGTGCCAGTAGAACGACACAGGGGAACTATGGCTACACCTTC

d_call: -
v_call: TRBV28
j_call: TRBJ2-3
clone_size: -
cdr3_aa: CASSSPGAGETDTQYF
cdr3_nt: TGTGCCAGCAGCTCCCCAGGGGCAGGCGAAACAGATACGCAGTATTTT